Described below is a single TCR beta chain sequence and its context. This clone was detected only a few times. Its antigen specificity is not known. No much larger clone is present one base from it, and per-base qualities are unavailable. The sample belongs to a study of blood T cell repertoires in COVID-19 (dated by TCRdb to 2018 to 2021). For the study in its entirety: Samples from collaborators originated in the United States, Italy and Spain and spanned both the acute and convalescent phases of COVID-19. The repertoires were made available in a free public database intended to serve as a resource for research on the immune response to SARS-CoV-2. The samples were drawn from the first 160 participants of the ongoing ImmuneRACE study and from 950 to 1,500 subjects provided by 6 global collaborators. Sample metadata almost always included a de-identified subject ID, COVID-19 status, age in years and sex. The prospective study material was composed of cDNA or gDNA derived from T cells, B-cell-depleted T cells, or PBMCs. Deeply sampled blood TCRbeta repertoires from subjects exposed to, actively infected with, or recovered from COVID-19 were included in the dataset. Where available, HLA class I and class II types were taken from metadata supplied by the sample provider and were not determined by assay-based typing. Summary of the overall study and its limitations: How much clinical and demographic metadata was included differed by source and by participant, and the metadata was provided uncurated.

Collaborating institutions collected whole blood in K2EDTA tubes following their own protocols. For TCRbeta analysis, collaborators shipped samples in one of three forms: frozen whole blood, isolated PBMCs, or DNA extracted from either of those sample types. The immunoSEQ Assay, a bias-controlled multiplex PCR, was used to amplify TCRbeta CDR3 regions from genomic DNA. The paper's processing steps were these. The number of nucleated cells in each sample was estimated from the amplification of reference gene primers within the assay. To quantify the absolute abundance of each unique TCRbeta CDR3 rearrangement, sequence reads were collapsed and filtered. For each sample, productive Simpson clonality was calculated by taking the square root of Simpson's diversity index across productive rearrangements. Drawn from immuneACCESS, this table holds only the in-frame rearrangements with V and J called that TCRdb kept. Clones are partly lost; checked studies trace under half to an unresolved V gene and leave the rest unexplained. V and J calls and clone size come straight from that table; D and trimming were deduced from the DNA. For this sample the table gives some 80,000 clones, of which more than 75% were detected only once. The top ten clonotypes cover around 4.5% of the sample.

This TCR derives from a man between 50 and 59 years old with active or convalescent COVID-19. Sequencing was done on a sample of peripheral blood.

The sequence in DNA is TGTGCCAGCAGTTACTCAGAGGGCCGAGCTGAAGCTTTCTTT. Translated, it gives CASSYSEGRAEAFF. This chain is built from TRBV6-6 and TRBJ1-1; the D gene assignment is ambiguous. Inclusive of the bounding cysteine and phenylalanine, the CDR3 is 14 residues long. The read is trimmed to its CDR3 DNA, 42 bases read in frame from base 1. CDR1 and CDR2, per the germline V gene (reference sequence), are MNHNY and SVGAGI. Trimming removed 0 bases from V and 6 bases from J, leaving 11 bases between the germline ends.